The 27 T cell receptor beta chains given below trace back to one sample, sequenced in a study of blood T cells in healthy people across ages. With a J-beta primer mix and a sample-barcoded 5' primer, a second PCR ran 7 to 11 cycles. One entry per CDR3 protein results from TCRdb running MiXCR on the 5' RACE reads. The sample includes about 1.8 million distinct CDR3 sequences, 49% of them seen just once. The sequenced sample consisted of blood. These receptors were taken from a woman between 40 and 55 years old in good health.

This rearrangement joins TRBV4-2 to TRBJ2-3; 8 bases align to TRBD1. The CDR3 totals 17 residues. The V gene's germline CDR1 is LGHNA and CDR2 YNFKEQ. V lost 4 bases and J lost 4; bases outside the gene matches: 13. Written as DNA, the CDR3 is TGTGCCAGCAGCCCCAAGTTGAGTACCAGGGGGCCAGATACGCAGTATTTT. It codes for CASSPKLSTRGPDTQYF.

This clonotype has just a few counts. Sequence at one end of the junction differs from germline and may be a read error. The chain is built from TRBV10-3 and TRBJ2-1; 9 bases are a match to TRBD2. CDR3 size: 14 residues. Germline CDR1 is ENHRY and CDR2 is SYGVKD. The CDR3 reads CALRDSGGLDEQFF. CDR3 nucleotides: TGTGCCCTCAGGGATAGCGGGGGTTTGGATGAGCAGTTCTTC.

This clonotype was observed a handful of times. The V and J genes are TRBV6-1 and TRBJ1-2; TRBD1 agrees at 9 bases. After removal of 9 bases from V and 7 bases from J, the junction contained 24 bases not matched to a gene. From germline, CDR1 is MNHNS and CDR2 SASEGT. CDR3 length: 18 amino acids. CDR3 residues: CASSGRSLRDRDGGGYTF. As DNA, the CDR3 is TGTGCCAGTAGCGGTAGAAGCTTACGGGACAGGGATGGAGGTGGCTACACCTTC.

The V and J genes are TRBV12-3 or TRBV12-4 and TRBJ2-1; maybe TRBD1 (5 bases). The CDR3 spans 13 residues. Trimming took off 5 bases at V and 6 bases at J, with 11 bases between the two ends. CDR3: CASSPTASNEQFF. CDR3 coding DNA: TGTGCCAGCAGTCCGACAGCATCCAATGAGCAGTTCTTC.

The genes are TRBV4-2 and TRBJ2-1, with 7 bases aligning to TRBD2. Per the germline V gene, CDR1 is LGHNA and CDR2 is YNFKEQ. This CDR3 has 15 residues. After removal of 0 bases from V and 8 bases from J, the junction contained 7 bases not matched to a gene. CDR3 sequence (DNA): TGTGCCAGCAGCCAAGATCGCGGGGGTTTGGATGAGCAGTTCTTC. This gives the protein CASSQDRGGLDEQFF.

There are many counts of this clonotype. V usage is TRBV6-2 or TRBV6-3 and J usage is TRBJ2-5; 12 bases are a match to TRBD1. This CDR3 is 15 amino acids long. Germline loops: CDR1 MNHEY, CDR2 SVGEGT. Germline trimming cut 5 bases from V and 7 bases from J; bases unmatched to any gene: 8. For the CDR3, the DNA is TGTGCCAGCAGTCCAGGGACAGGGGGCGACGGGACCCAGTACTTC. Translation: CASSPGTGGDGTQYF.

Note on this clonotype: An end of the junction differs from the germline gene, which may be a read error. The genes are TRBV4-3 and TRBJ1-2, with unresolved D. The CDR3 consists of 14 residues. In germline, CDR1 is LGHNA, CDR2 YSLEER. CDR3 DNA: TGCGCCAGCGGCCAAGATTCGAGGATCTATGGCTACACCTTC. Translating gives CASGQDSRIYGYTF.

This clonotype was detected a few times. CDR3 region: CASSGLGAKNIQYF. The CDR3 nucleotides read TGTGCCAGCAGTGGGCTGGGGGCCAAAAACATTCAGTACTTC. The chain carries TRBV2 and TRBJ2-4, with D unresolved. Germline lookup yields CDR1 SNHLY and CDR2 FYNNEI. The CDR3 length is 14 residues. V dropped 4 bases and J dropped 1 base, with 8 bases sitting between them.

The chain is built from TRBV11-3 and TRBJ2-6; TRBD1 or TRBD2 may be the D gene (5 bases each). The CDR3 totals 16 residues. V lost 5 bases and J 0 bases, leaving 11 bases between the germline ends. Germline CDR1 SGHNT, CDR2 YENEEA. CDR3 amino acids: CASSQGRYSGANVLTF. CDR3 bases: TGTGCCAGCAGCCAGGGACGTTACTCTGGGGCCAACGTCCTGACTTTC.

V is TRBV6-5 and J is TRBJ2-1; D may be TRBD2 (5 bases). This CDR3 has 15 amino acids. Germline CDR1 and CDR2: MNHEY and SVGAGI. The germline V and J ends were trimmed by 0 bases and 8 bases, with 14 bases remaining between them. In nucleotides, the CDR3 is TGTGCCAGCAGTTACTCGAATCGGGGTGTACATGAGCAGTTCTTC. This gives the protein CASSYSNRGVHEQFF.

The rearrangement joins TRBV5-1 to TRBJ2-5; D unresolved. CDR1 and CDR2 (germline): SGHRS, YFSETQ. V shed 0 bases and J shed 1 base, with 7 bases lying between them. This CDR3 is 14 amino acids long. The CDR3 protein is CASSLDTFQETQYF. The CDR3 DNA reads TGCGCCAGCAGCTTGGACACCTTCCAAGAGACCCAGTACTTC.

The J gene is TRBJ2-3, the V gene TRBV15; TRBD2 matches 9 bases. The CDR3 is 18 residues long. With 5 bases clipped from V and 0 bases from J, the junction kept 12 bases outside the gene matches. The V gene's germline CDR1 is LNHNV and CDR2 YYDKDF (reference sequence). The CDR3 protein is CATSVTEGTSGSTDTQYF. In nucleotides, the CDR3 is TGTGCCACCAGCGTCACGGAAGGTACTAGCGGGAGCACAGATACGCAGTATTTT.

This clonotype turned up a few times. The V call is TRBV3-1, the J call TRBJ2-3; no reliable D call. CDR3 length: 16 amino acids. V dropped 1 base and J dropped 1 base, with 12 bases sitting between them. Germline-derived CDR1 and CDR2 are LGHDT and YNNKEL (reference sequence). The CDR3 region is CASSQGAQTGTDTQYF. The CDR3 bases are TGTGCCAGCAGCCAAGGTGCACAGACCGGCACAGATACGCAGTATTTT.

The genes are TRBV6-5 and TRBJ2-7; perhaps D is TRBD1 or TRBD2 (5 bases each). V was trimmed by 4 bases and J by 3 bases, leaving 16 bases between them. The CDR3 extends over 15 amino acids. Germline V CDR1 and CDR2: MNHEY, SVGAGI. CDR3 sequence: CASSFLTGTIYEQYF. The CDR3 DNA reads as TGTGCCAGCAGTTTCCTTACCGGGACCATCTACGAGCAGTACTTC.

This clonotype came up many times. This chain joins TRBV29-1 and TRBJ1-2; 7 bases match TRBD1. Germline CDR1 is SQVTM and CDR2 is ANQGSEA. The CDR3 loop spans 13 amino acids. V was pared by 6 bases and J by 4 bases, with 8 bases of the junction left unmatched. CDR3 residues: CSVPGQGGYGYTF. CDR3 bases: TGCAGCGTCCCGGGGCAGGGGGGCTATGGCTACACCTTC.

This clonotype has only a few counts. The rearrangement uses TRBV4-3 and TRBJ2-1; D gene ambiguous. From germline, CDR1 is LGHNA and CDR2 YSLEER. This CDR3 is built from 14 residues. Trimming pared 5 bases from V and 6 bases from J, leaving 14 bases between. CDR3 residues: CASSNEALGNEQFF. CDR3 nucleotide sequence: TGCGCCAGCAGCAACGAGGCCCTGGGCAATGAGCAGTTCTTC.

The V gene is TRBV5-1, the J gene TRBJ1-1; the match to TRBD1 covers 7 bases. The germline gives CDR1 SGHRS, CDR2 YFSETQ. The junction had 13 bases not matched to a gene; V was cut back by 3 bases and J by 5 bases. The CDR3 sequence is 16 residues long. CDR3 in DNA: TGCGCCAGCAGCTGGGCTTTTACAGGGGCGGTGACTGAAGCTTTCTTT. Protein: CASSWAFTGAVTEAFF.

The chain employs TRBV12-3 or TRBV12-4 and TRBJ2-7; D is unresolved. The CDR3 length is 12 residues. V was pared by 2 bases and J by 6 bases, with 8 bases between. As DNA, the CDR3 is TGTGCCAGCAGTTTATCCTTCCTCGAGCAGTACTTC. Its translation: CASSLSFLEQYF.

This chain uses TRBV14 with TRBJ2-3, with 9 bases that match TRBD2. This CDR3 contains 16 residues. V was clipped by 6 bases and J by 3 bases; unmatched bases: 10. Germline CDR1 SGHDN, CDR2 FVKESK. CDR3 bases: TGTGCCAGCAGTCTTTCTAGCGGGGCAAAGACAGATACGCAGTATTTT. Amino acids: CASSLSSGAKTDTQYF.

The V call is TRBV28, the J call TRBJ2-5, with 10 bases that match TRBD2. CDR1 is MDHEN and CDR2 is SYDVKM in the germline V gene. Trimming cost V 1 base and J 11 bases; bases outside gene matches: 10. CDR3 length: 15 amino acids. The CDR3 sequence: CASSLLTLAGDLQYF. DNA of the CDR3: TGTGCCAGCAGTTTATTAACCCTAGCGGGGGATCTGCAGTACTTC.

The V gene is TRBV3-1, the J gene TRBJ2-7; D is unclear. The J call could be wrong; TRBJ2-5 is a better fit for the DNA end. Germline V gene lookup returns CDR1 LGHDT and CDR2 YNNKEL (reference sequence). The CDR3 is made up of 14 amino acids. CDR3 amino acids: CASSQSPPLKTQYF. DNA of the CDR3: TGTGCCAGCAGCCAGTCCCCCCCTTTGAAGACCCAGTACTTC.

The J gene is TRBJ2-1, the V gene TRBV29-1; 15 bases match TRBD2. J lost 6 bases, V lost 7 bases, and 4 bases had no gene match. The germline V gene has CDR1 SQVTM and CDR2 ANQGSEA. The CDR3 length is 14 residues. CDR3 sequence: CSAGLAGGPNEQFF. The DNA for the CDR3 is TGCAGCGCCGGACTAGCGGGGGGGCCCAATGAGCAGTTCTTC.

This clonotype was counted only a few times. The genes are TRBV20-1 and TRBJ2-7; D perhaps matches TRBD1 (5 bases). From germline, CDR1 is DFQATT and CDR2 SNEGSKA (reference sequence). Trimming took off 2 bases at V and 5 bases at J, with 16 bases between the two ends. The CDR3 length is 14 residues. The CDR3 DNA sequence: TGCAGTGCTAGAATGGGGCAGAAGCCCCACGAGCAGTACTTC. It encodes CSARMGQKPHEQYF.

The sample holds a few counts of this clonotype. The V call is TRBV5-1, the J call TRBJ2-5, with 7 bases lining up with TRBD1. The J call is doubtful: the DNA matches TRBJ2-7 better. The length of the CDR3 is 13 residues. CDR1 SGHRS and CDR2 YFSETQ come from the germline V gene. CDR3 in amino acids: CASGGTGDYEQYF. CDR3 bases: TGCGCCAGCGGGGGAACAGGGGACTACGAGCAGTACTTC.

The rearrangement joins TRBV11-2 to TRBJ2-1; 9 bases map to TRBD2. This CDR3 comprises 14 residues. V lost 6 bases, J lost 6 bases, and 6 bases stayed unmatched. CDR1 SGHAT and CDR2 FQNNGV come from the germline V gene. The CDR3 DNA follows: TGTGCCAGCAGACATAGCGGGAGCCTCAATGAGCAGTTCTTC. This encodes CASRHSGSLNEQFF.

V usage is TRBV2 and J usage is TRBJ2-7; D unclear. CDR3 size: 13 residues. The germline CDR1 and CDR2 sequences are SNHLY and FYNNEI. V lost 7 bases and J lost 0, with 10 bases in between. CDR3 DNA sequence: TGTGCCAGCAAGCCGCCCAGCTCCTACGAGCAGTACTTC. It encodes CASKPPSSYEQYF. Complete variable domain (other parts from reference TRBV2 and TRBJ2-7): EPEVTQTPSHQVTQMGQEVILRCVPISNHLYFYWYRQILGQKVEFLVSFYNNEISEKSEIFDDQFSVERPDGSNFTLKIRSTKLEDSAMYFCASKPPSSYEQYFGPGTRLTVT.

The V and J genes are TRBV12-3 or TRBV12-4 and TRBJ1-2, with TRBD1 as a possible D gene (6 bases). The V end lost 6 bases, the J end lost 6 bases, and 17 bases lay between the germline ends. The CDR3 is 14 amino acids. Here the CDR3 reads CASSHSGQLNGYTF. The CDR3 DNA reads TGTGCCAGCAGCCACTCCGGACAGCTAAATGGCTACACCTTC.